The following is a T cell receptor beta chain sequence with its context. Libraries were prepared by immunoSEQ multiplex PCR; TCRdb keeps only in-frame clonotypes and omits some of them. The repertoire consists of about 160,000 clones, with 70% to 85% occurring once and the leading ten covering 6.5% to 9%. These data are taken from a study of blood T cell repertoires in COVID-19. Study context: Researchers got acute and convalescent COVID-19 samples from the United States, Italy and Spain.

V was trimmed by 1 base and J by 3 bases, leaving 9 bases between them. Germline values: CDR1 SGHNT, CDR2 YYREEE (reference sequence). This CDR3 is 14 amino acids long. This sequence originates from a woman aged 40 to 50 with COVID-19, enrolled during active disease. The chain joins TRBV5-4 to TRBJ2-3, with unresolved D. The sequencing input was peripheral blood. The CDR3 region has the DNA TGTGCCAGCAGCTTGTCGCGGAGTACAGATACGCAGTATTTT. It translates to CASSLSRSTDTQYF.